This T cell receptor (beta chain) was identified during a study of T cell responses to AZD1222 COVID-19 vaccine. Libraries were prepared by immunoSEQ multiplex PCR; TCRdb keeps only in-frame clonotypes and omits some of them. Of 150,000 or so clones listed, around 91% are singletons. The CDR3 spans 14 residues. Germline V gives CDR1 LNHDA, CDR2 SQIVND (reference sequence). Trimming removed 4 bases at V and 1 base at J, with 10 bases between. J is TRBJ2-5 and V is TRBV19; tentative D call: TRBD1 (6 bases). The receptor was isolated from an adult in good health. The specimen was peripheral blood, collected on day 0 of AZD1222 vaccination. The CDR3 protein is CASSTWTAQETQYF. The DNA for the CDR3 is TGTGCCAGTAGTACATGGACAGCCCAAGAGACCCAGTACTTC. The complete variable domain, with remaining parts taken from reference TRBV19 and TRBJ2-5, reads DGGITQSPKYLFRKEGQNVTLSCEQNLNHDAMYWYRQDPGQGLRLIYYSQIVNDFQKGDIAEGYSVSREKKESFPLTVTSAQKNPTAFYLCASSTWTAQETQYFGPGTRLLVL.